This record concerns one T cell receptor (beta chain) sequence. The antigen remains undetermined. The sample is drawn from a study of lymphopenia after photon versus proton radiotherapy. Whole-study findings and limits: Proton therapy kept repertoires fairly stable, unlike photons, which gained effector/memory cells. Authors raise, but do not show, better survival with proton therapy.

Germline loops: CDR1 SGHRS, CDR2 YFSETQ. The CDR3 is made up of 14 amino acids. V dropped 0 bases and J dropped 5 bases, with 9 bases sitting between them. TCRdb's table, derived via immunoSEQ multiplex PCR, lists solely in-frame clones and lacks some. This table has 89,000 or so clones, 80% to 90% appearing once. The TCR comes from a man aged 55 to 70 with pancreatic cancer. The V gene is TRBV5-1, the J gene TRBJ2-1, with no clear D. The sequenced sample was peripheral blood, obtained from a patient treated with proton-based radiotherapy. CDR3 coding DNA: TGCGCCAGCAGCTTGGCCCCTCCGAACAATGAGCAGTTCTTC. This encodes CASSLAPPNNEQFF.